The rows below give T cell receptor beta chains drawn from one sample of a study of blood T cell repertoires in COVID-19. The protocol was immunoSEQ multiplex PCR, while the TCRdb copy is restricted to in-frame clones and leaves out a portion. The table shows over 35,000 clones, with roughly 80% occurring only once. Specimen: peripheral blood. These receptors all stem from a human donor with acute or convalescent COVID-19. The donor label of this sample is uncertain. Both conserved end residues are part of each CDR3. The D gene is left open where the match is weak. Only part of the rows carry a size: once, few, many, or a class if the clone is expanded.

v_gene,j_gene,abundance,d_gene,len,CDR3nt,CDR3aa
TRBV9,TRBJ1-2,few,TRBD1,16,TGTGCCAGCAGCGTAGCTTCGCAGGGGGTTGGTCCTGGCTACACCTTC,CASSVASQGVGPGYTF
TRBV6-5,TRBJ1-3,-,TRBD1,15,TGTGCCAGCAGGCGACAGGGGGCGCAAGGAAACACCATATATTTT,CASRRQGAQGNTIYF
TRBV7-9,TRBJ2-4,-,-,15,TGTGCCAGCAGCTTAGGGGCGGGTGCCGGAAACATTCAGTACTTC,CASSLGAGAGNIQYF
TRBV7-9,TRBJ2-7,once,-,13,TGTGCCAGCAGCCCCGAGGGGGGGGCCGAGCAGTACTTC,CASSPEGGAEQYF
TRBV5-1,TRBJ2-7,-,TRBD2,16,TGCGCCAGCAGCCTTTCGACTAGCGGGACCTCCTACGAGCAGTACTTC,CASSLSTSGTSYEQYF
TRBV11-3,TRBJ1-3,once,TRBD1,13,TGTGCCAGCAGCCAAGGACAGGCGGACACCATATATTTT,CASSQGQADTIYF
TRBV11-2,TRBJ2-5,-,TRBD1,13,TGTGCCAGCGGATCTCAGGGGGTAGAGACCCAGTACTTC,CASGSQGVETQYF
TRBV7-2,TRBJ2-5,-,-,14,TGTGCCAGCAGCCAAGGGGGAATGAAAGAGACCCAGTACTTC,CASSQGGMKETQYF
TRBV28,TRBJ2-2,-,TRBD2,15,TGTGCCACCAGAACAGGAAGCGGGAGCCCCGGGGAGCTGTTTTTT,CATRTGSGSPGELFF
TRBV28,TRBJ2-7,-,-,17,TGTGCCAGCAGTTTAAATCGCGGGTGGAGGAGCTCCTACGAGCAGTACTTC,CASSLNRGWRSSYEQYF
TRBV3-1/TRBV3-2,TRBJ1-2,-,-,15,TGTGCCAGCAGCCAAGATCGACAGGCCCCTTATGGCTACACCTTC,CASSQDRQAPYGYTF
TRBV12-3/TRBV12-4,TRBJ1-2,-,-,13,TGTGCCAGCAGTTCTCGGACCACTAGGGGCTACACCTTC,CASSSRTTRGYTF
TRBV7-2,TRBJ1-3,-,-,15,TGTGCCAGCAGCTTAGTATCGGTGTCTGGAAACACCATATATTTT,CASSLVSVSGNTIYF
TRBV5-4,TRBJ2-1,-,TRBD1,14,TGTGCCAGCAGCTTTGGACAGGCGCGGAATGAGCAGTTCTTC,CASSFGQARNEQFF
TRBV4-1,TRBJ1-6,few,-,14,TGCGCCAGCAGCCAAGCGGGGGACCGGGACCCCCTCCACTTT,CASSQAGDRDPLHF
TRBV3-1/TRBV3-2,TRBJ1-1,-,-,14,TGTGCCAGCAGCCAGGCAGGCGGGACCACTGAAGCTTTCTTT,CASSQAGGTTEAFF
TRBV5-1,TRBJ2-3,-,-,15,TGCGCCAGCAGTATCGGGGGGCTGCGGACAGATACGCAGTATTTT,CASSIGGLRTDTQYF
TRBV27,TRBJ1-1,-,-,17,TGTGCCAGCAGGTCCAATGGCGGCGGGGGTCTGAACACTGAAGCTTTCTTT,CASRSNGGGGLNTEAFF
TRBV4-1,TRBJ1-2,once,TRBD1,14,TGCGCCAGCAGCCAAACCCCGGACAGGGTCGGCTACACCTTC,CASSQTPDRVGYTF
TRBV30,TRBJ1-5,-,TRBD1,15,TGTGCCTGGAGTTCGGGACAGGGATACAATCAGCCCCAGCATTTT,CAWSSGQGYNQPQHF
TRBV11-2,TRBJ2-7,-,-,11,TGTGCCAGCAGCTCAACCTACGAGCAGTACTTC,CASSSTYEQYF
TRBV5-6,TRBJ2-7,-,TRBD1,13,TGTGCCAGCAGCGGACAGGGTACGTACGAGCAGTACTTC,CASSGQGTYEQYF
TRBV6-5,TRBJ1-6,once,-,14,TGTGCCAGCATGGTGGGGGGAAGGAATTCACCCCTCCACTTT,CASMVGGRNSPLHF
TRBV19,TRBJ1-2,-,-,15,TGTGCCAGTAGTAGGGCAGGGGAGTCTGGCTATGGCTACACCTTC,CASSRAGESGYGYTF
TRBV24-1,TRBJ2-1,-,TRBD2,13,TGTGCCACCAGTGATGGGGGGAGGGATGAGCAGTTCTTC,CATSDGGRDEQFF
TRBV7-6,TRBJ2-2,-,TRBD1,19,TGTGCCAGCAGCTTTAGTTTTCGGACAGGGGTAAAACTAACCGGGGAGCTGTTTTTT,CASSFSFRTGVKLTGELFF
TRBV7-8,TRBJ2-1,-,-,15,TGTGCCAGCAGCTTAGTTTCGGGAGCGTTTAATGAGCAGTTCTTC,CASSLVSGAFNEQFF
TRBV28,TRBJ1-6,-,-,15,TGTGCCAGCAGTACCCCGGGTAGGGAGAGTTCACCCCTCCACTTT,CASSTPGRESSPLHF
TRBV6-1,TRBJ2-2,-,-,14,TGTGCCAGCAGTGACAGGGTTCGAACCGGGGAGCTGTTTTTT,CASSDRVRTGELFF
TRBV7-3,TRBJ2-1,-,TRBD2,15,TGTGCCAGCAGGGCTAGCGGGGGGTCCTACAATGAGCAGTTCTTC,CASRASGGSYNEQFF
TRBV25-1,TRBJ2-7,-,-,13,TGTGCCAGCAGTGACAGGGTGGCCTACGAGCAGTACTTC,CASSDRVAYEQYF